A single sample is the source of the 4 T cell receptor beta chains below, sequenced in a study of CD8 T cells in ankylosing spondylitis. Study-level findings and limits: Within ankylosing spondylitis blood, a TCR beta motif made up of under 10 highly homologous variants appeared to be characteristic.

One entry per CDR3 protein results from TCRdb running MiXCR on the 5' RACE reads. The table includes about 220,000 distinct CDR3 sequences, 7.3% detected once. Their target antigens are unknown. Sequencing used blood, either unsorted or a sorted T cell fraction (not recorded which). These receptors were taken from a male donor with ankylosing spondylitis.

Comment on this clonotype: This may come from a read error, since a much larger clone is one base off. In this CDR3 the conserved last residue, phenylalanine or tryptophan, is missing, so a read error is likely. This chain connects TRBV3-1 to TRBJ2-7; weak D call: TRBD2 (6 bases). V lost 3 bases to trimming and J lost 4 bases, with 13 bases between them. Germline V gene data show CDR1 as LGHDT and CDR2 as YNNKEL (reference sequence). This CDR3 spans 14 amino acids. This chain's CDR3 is CASSQTGTVYEQYL. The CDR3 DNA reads TGTGCCAGCAGCCAGACGGGGACTGTTTACGAGCAGTACTTA.

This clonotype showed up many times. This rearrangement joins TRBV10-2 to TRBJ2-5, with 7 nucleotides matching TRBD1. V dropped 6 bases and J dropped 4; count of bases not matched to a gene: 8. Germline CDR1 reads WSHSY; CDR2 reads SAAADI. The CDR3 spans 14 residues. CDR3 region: CASRRTGAAETQYF. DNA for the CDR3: TGCGCCAGCAGACGAACAGGGGCTGCAGAGACCCAGTACTTC.

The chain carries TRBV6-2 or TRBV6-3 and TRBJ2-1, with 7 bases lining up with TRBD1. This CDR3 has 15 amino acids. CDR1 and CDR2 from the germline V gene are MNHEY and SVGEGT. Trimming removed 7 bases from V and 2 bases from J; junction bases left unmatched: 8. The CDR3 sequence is CASNYDRDPYNEQFF. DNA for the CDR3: TGTGCCAGCAACTACGACAGGGACCCCTACAATGAGCAGTTCTTC.

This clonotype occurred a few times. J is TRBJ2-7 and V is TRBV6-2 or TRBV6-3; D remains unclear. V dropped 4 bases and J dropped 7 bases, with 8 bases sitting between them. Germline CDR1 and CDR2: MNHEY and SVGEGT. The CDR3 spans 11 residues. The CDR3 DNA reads TGTGCCAGCAGTTTTTGGCAGGAGCAGTACTTC. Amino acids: CASSFWQEQYF.